This is a list of T cell receptor beta chains from one sample in a study of high-grade serous ovarian cancer treatment subgroups. Some clones are missing from TCRdb's copy, which holds only in-frame ones; the method was immunoSEQ multiplex PCR. Of 550 to 900 clones listed, 76% are singletons. Sequenced: tumor tissue. The origin of the receptors is a human donor with high-grade serous ovarian cancer. CDR3s leave out the opening cysteine and the closing phenylalanine or tryptophan. Fields, in order: clone size, D gene, V gene, CDR3 protein. D genes are given only for firm matches. Clone size appears in some rows only: once, few, many, or a class for an expanded clone.

>-|TRBD1|TRBV9
ASSLDRGSGYT
>-|-|TRBV7-8
ASSPITSGPGYT
>-|TRBD1|TRBV30
AWGGQFTANGYT
>-|TRBD1|TRBV12-5
ASGLVLTGPKNIQY
>-|-|TRBV7-9
ASSSRGERYNEQF
>-|TRBD2|TRBV30
AWSASGTTDTQY
>-|TRBD1|TRBV7-6
ASSPQGAGGELF
>-|-|TRBV7-9
ASILDTEAF
>-|TRBD1|TRBV5-4
ASSARGTGANVLT
>-|-|TRBV4-3
ASSQEWGFSEKLF
>-|-|TRBV4-1
ASSHRGSDGGELF
>-|-|TRBV10-3
AINPSATDTQY
>once|-|TRBV29-1
STREETQY
>once|-|TRBV5-6
ASSFGVSGANVLT
>-|-|TRBV7-9
ASSYPGPSSYEQY
>once|-|TRBV6-1
ASSYASYEQY
>few|-|TRBV5-1
ASSLGGAGIEQF
>once|TRBD2|TRBV2
ASARLADAQY
>-|TRBD2|TRBV11-2
ASSSARGGHKETQY
>-|-|TRBV19
ASSASISSYNEQF
>few|-|TRBV7-2
ASSFTRDLGEKLF
>-|TRBD1|TRBV5-1
ATGPGQEGSPLH
>-|-|TRBV5-6
ASSRDHVKTGGEKLF
>-|TRBD2|TRBV28
ASQTSGVTDTQY
>-|-|TRBV7-2
ASSLATGHSNQPQH
>-|-|TRBV18
ASSPTGALYGYT
>-|TRBD2|TRBV7-9
ASSLGLAGTTGELF
>-|TRBD2|TRBV5-1
ASSLEVIAGGNEQF